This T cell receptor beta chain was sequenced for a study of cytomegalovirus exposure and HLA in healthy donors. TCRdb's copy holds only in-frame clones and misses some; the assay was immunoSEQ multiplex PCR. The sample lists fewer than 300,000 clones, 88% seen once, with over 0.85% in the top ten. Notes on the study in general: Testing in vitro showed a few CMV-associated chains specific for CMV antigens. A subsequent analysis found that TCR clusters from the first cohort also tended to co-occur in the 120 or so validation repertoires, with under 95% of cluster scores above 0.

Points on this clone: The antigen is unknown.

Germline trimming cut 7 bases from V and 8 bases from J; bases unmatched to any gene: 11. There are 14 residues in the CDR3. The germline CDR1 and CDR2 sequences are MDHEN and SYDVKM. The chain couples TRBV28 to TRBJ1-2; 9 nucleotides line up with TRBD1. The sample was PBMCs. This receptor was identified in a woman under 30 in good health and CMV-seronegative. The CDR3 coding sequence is TGTGCCAGCACCTCTCCTGGACAGGGGCGCGGCTACACCTTC. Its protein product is CASTSPGQGRGYTF.